This T cell receptor beta chain was recorded in a study of blood T cell repertoires in COVID-19. Assay: immunoSEQ multiplex PCR; the TCRdb copy retains only in-frame clones and omits some. The sample has some 60,000 clones, 83% seen once. The germline V gene encodes CDR1 ENHRY and CDR2 SYGVKD. The V end was cut by 0 bases, the J end by 3 bases, with 12 bases between. The CDR3 covers 16 residues. The origin of this receptor is a man aged 45-65 years with COVID-19, enrolled during active disease. The sequenced sample consisted of peripheral blood. The J gene is TRBJ2-1, the V gene TRBV10-3; D is undetermined. Written as DNA, the CDR3 is TGTGCCATCAGTGAGTCAGTGGCAGGTAGCTACAATGAGCAGTTCTTC. Protein product: CAISESVAGSYNEQFF.